This T cell receptor beta chain was found in a study of cytomegalovirus exposure and HLA in healthy donors. Regarding the study as a whole: Presence/absence analyses supposed approximately even sequencing depth among donors. According to reports, the classifier identified cytomegalovirus status with high specificity and sensitivity. A link between a missense DCLRE1C variant and TCR beta V- and J-gene trimming emerged from a later analysis.

A multiplex PCR was run with 60 Vbeta primers and 13 Jbeta primers. Sequencing was performed with immunoSEQ multiplex PCR; in TCRdb, only in-frame clones are kept and a portion is missing. This table has about 130,000 clones, 80% to 90% appearing once. This clone was detected only a few times. Its antigen is still unknown. This cohort consisted of healthy bone marrow donors. Germline assignment: CDR1 SNHLY and CDR2 FYNNEI. V was clipped by 7 bases and J by 5 bases, with 18 bases between them. The CDR3 is made up of 14 amino acids. Sequencing was done on a sample of PBMCs. The chain joins TRBV2 to TRBJ2-7, with D perhaps TRBD2 (6 bases). The origin of this receptor is a male donor in good health and CMV-seropositive. CDR3 sequence: CASTRGTLMDEQYF. CDR3 nucleotides: TGTGCCAGCACCCGGGGGACTTTGATGGACGAGCAGTACTTC.